A selection of T cell receptor beta chains follows, all from one sample in a study of regulatory T cells in long-lasting Graves disease. TCRdb analysed the multiplex PCR reads with MiXCR anew, one entry per CDR3 protein. This repertoire shows about 560,000 distinct CDR3 sequences, about 16% found once; its top ten account for 12%. These same data were also listed under a study on T cells in Graves' hyperthyroidism and ophthalmopathy.

The material was peripheral blood mononuclear cells (PBMCs), obtained at new diagnosis, from a patient treated with antithyroid drugs. These receptors were obtained from a man aged 18-30 years with Graves disease. Both conserved end residues are part of each CDR3. The D gene is left open where the match is weak. Clone size is stated in some rows and not others, as once, few, many or a class when expanded.

>TRBV12-3/TRBV12-4|TRBD2|TRBJ2-7|.
CASSLEASGSYEQYF
TGTGCCAGCAGTTTAGAGGCTAGCGGGAGCTACGAGCAGTACTTC
>TRBV5-1|.|TRBJ2-7|many
CASSLRISYEQYF
TGCGCCAGCAGCCTAAGGATCTCCTACGAGCAGTACTTC
>TRBV28|.|TRBJ1-3|.
CASSLGGLGGNTIYF
TGTGCCAGCAGTTTGGGTGGACTAGGAGGAAACACCATATATTTT
>TRBV5-1|.|TRBJ2-7|many
CASSKGVGDLVLDEQYF
TGCGCCAGCAGCAAGGGGGTTGGGGACTTGGTACTCGACGAGCAGTACTTC
>TRBV3-1|.|TRBJ2-5|many
CASSQDLRGQETQYF
TGTGCCAGCAGCCAAGATCTCCGCGGACAAGAGACCCAGTACTTC
>TRBV12-3/TRBV12-4|.|TRBJ2-1|many
CASSPTRGQGNEQFF
TGTGCCAGCAGTCCTACGAGGGGTCAAGGCAATGAGCAGTTCTTC
>TRBV2|TRBD2|TRBJ2-7|.
CASRGVTTSGDEQYF
TGTGCCAGCAGGGGGGTTACGACTAGCGGAGACGAGCAGTACTTC
>TRBV28|.|TRBJ1-2|many
CASSSADSLDVNYGYTF
TGTGCCAGCAGTTCAGCGGACAGTCTCGATGTTAACTATGGCTACACCTTC
>TRBV11-2|.|TRBJ2-7|many
CASSAYYEQYF
TGTGCCAGCAGCGCGTACTACGAGCAGTACTTC
>TRBV7-9|TRBD1|TRBJ2-5|.
CASSRRTGLIQETQYF
TGTGCCAGCAGCAGGAGGACAGGGCTGATCCAAGAGACCCAGTACTTC
>TRBV4-1|.|TRBJ1-5|few
CASSQDFSRLAQPQHF
TGCGCCAGCAGCCAAGACTTCAGTAGGTTAGCCCAGCCCCAGCATTTT
>TRBV6-2/TRBV6-3|.|TRBJ1-5|few
CASSEYRQGSNQPQHF
TGTGCCAGCAGTGAATATCGGCAGGGTAGCAATCAGCCCCAGCATTTT
>TRBV5-1|.|TRBJ2-3|.
CASSLEGAGLQHTQYF
TGCGCCAGCAGCTTGGAGGGGGCAGGACTACAACATACGCAGTATTTT
>TRBV5-1|TRBD1|TRBJ1-1|.
CASSRDSANTEAFF
TGCGCCAGCAGTCGGGACAGCGCGAACACTGAAGCTTTCTTT